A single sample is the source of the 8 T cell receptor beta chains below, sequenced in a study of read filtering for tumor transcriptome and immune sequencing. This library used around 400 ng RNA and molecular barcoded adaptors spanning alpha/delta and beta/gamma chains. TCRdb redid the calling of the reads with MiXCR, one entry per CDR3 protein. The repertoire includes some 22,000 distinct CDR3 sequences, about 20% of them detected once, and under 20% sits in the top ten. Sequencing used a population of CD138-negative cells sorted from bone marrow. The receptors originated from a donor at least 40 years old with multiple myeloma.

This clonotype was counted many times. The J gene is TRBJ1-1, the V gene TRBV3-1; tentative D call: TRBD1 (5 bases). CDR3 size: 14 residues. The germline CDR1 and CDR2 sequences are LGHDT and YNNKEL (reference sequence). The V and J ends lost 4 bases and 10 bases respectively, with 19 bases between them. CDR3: CASSPPGLGRLAFF. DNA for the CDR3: TGTGCCAGCAGCCCGCCCGGGCTGGGGCGCTTAGCTTTCTTT.

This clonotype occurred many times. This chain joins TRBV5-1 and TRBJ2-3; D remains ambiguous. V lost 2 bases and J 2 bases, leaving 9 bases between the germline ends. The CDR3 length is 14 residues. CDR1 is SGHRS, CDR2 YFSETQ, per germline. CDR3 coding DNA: TGCGCCAGCAGCTTCGCGGAACCCACAGATACGCAGTATTTT. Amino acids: CASSFAEPTDTQYF.

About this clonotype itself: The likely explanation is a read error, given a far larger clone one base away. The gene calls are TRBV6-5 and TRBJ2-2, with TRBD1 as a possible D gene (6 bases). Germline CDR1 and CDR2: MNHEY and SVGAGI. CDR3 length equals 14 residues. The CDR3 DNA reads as TGTGCCAGCAGTTACATCCAGGGGTCCGGGGAGCTGCTTTTT. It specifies CASSYIQGSGELLF.

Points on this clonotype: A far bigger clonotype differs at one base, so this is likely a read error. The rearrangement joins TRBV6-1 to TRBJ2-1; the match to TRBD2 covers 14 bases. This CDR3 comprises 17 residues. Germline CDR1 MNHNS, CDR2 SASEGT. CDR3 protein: CACSYLGLAGVEDEQFF. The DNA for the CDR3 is TGTGCCTGCAGTTACTTGGGACTAGCGGGAGTAGAGGATGAGCAGTTCTTC.

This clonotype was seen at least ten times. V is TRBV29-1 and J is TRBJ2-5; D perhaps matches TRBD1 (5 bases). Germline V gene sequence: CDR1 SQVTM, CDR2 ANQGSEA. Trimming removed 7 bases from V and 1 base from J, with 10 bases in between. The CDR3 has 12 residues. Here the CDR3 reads CSAYRTQETQYF. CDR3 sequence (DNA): TGCAGCGCCTACAGGACCCAAGAGACCCAGTACTTC.

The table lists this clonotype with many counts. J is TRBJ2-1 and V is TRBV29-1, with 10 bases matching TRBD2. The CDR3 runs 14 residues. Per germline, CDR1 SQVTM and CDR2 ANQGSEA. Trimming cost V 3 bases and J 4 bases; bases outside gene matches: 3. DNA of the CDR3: TGCAGCGTTGAGAGTAGCGGGAGGTACAATGAGCAGTTCTTC. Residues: CSVESSGRYNEQFF.

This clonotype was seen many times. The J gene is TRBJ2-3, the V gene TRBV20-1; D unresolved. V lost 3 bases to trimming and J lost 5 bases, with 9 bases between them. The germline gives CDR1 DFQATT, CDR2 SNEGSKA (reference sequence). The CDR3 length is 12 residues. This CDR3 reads CSASLVLDTQYF. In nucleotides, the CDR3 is TGCAGTGCTAGCCTAGTTTTAGATACGCAGTATTTT.

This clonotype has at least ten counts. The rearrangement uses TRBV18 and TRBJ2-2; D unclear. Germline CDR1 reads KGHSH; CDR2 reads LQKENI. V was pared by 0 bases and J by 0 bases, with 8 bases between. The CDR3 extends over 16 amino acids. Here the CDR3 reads CASSPPPAANTGELFF. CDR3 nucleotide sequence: TGTGCCAGCTCACCACCCCCGGCCGCGAACACCGGGGAGCTGTTTTTT.